The 32 T cell receptor beta chains below all came from one sample that was sequenced in a study of cytomegalovirus exposure and HLA in healthy donors. It was with 60 Vbeta and 13 Jbeta primers that the PCR ran. Sequencing was performed with immunoSEQ multiplex PCR; in TCRdb, only in-frame clones are kept and a portion is missing. The sample shows under 200,000 clones, approximately 11% of them seen only once. The sequenced sample was PBMCs. The receptors were gathered from a man between 45 and 60 years old in good health and CMV-seropositive.

The rearrangement links TRBV5-4 to TRBJ2-3; a possible D gene is TRBD1 (6 bases). The CDR3 sequence is 15 residues long. Trimming shortened V by 1 base and J by 2 bases, and 11 bases separated the two germline ends. Germline V gene sequence: CDR1 SGHNT, CDR2 YYREEE (reference sequence). The CDR3 DNA is TGTGCCAGCAGCTTGAAGGACAGACTCACAGATACGCAGTATTTT. Its protein product is CASSLKDRLTDTQYF.

This chain uses TRBV6-5 with TRBJ1-6; TRBD1 agrees at 9 bases. Unmatched junction bases numbered 13, after V lost 10 bases and J lost 15 bases. CDR1 is MNHEY, CDR2 SVGAGI, per germline. This CDR3 region has 13 residues. CDR3 sequence: CATKTGQGLRLHF. DNA of the CDR3: TGTGCCACAAAGACGGGACAGGGTCTTCGCCTCCACTTT.

The chain joins TRBV30 to TRBJ1-4; 9 positions match TRBD1. The trim removed 2 bases at V and 7 bases at J, leaving 8 bases unmatched. CDR3 length: 15 residues. Germline-derived CDR1 and CDR2 are GTSNPN and SVGIG (reference sequence). DNA for the CDR3: TGTGCCTGGAGTTCATACAGGGGGCTCGCTGAAAAACTGTTTTTT. Amino acids: CAWSSYRGLAEKLFF. Full variable domain (missing parts from reference TRBV30 and TRBJ1-4): SQTIHQWPATLVQPVGSPLSLECTVEGTSNPNLYWYRQAAGRGLQLLFYSVGIGQISSEVPQNLSASRPQDRQFILSSKKLLLSDSGFYLCAWSSYRGLAEKLFFGSGTQLSVL.

Only a few counts were recorded for this clone. CDR3 coding DNA: TGCGCCAGCAGCTGGACCACAGGGGGAATGGGCACAGATACGCAGTATTTT. It codes for CASSWTTGGMGTDTQYF. This chain joins TRBV5-1 and TRBJ2-3; TRBD1 matches 8 bases. CDR3 size: 17 residues. Germline assignment: CDR1 SGHRS and CDR2 YFSETQ. Trimming removed 3 bases from V and 1 base from J; junction bases left unmatched: 10.

This sequence joins TRBV25-1 and TRBJ1-3; D not certain. V lost 1 base and J lost 4, with 8 bases in between. CDR1 and CDR2 from the germline V gene are MGHDK and SYGVNS. The CDR3 runs 14 residues. CDR3 loop: CASSEWATGNTIYF. The CDR3 DNA reads as TGTGCCAGCAGTGAATGGGCAACAGGAAACACCATATATTTT.

This clone was observed a few times. Other DNA variants within this sample encode the same CDR3. The V call is TRBV5-5, the J call TRBJ1-2; a possible D gene is TRBD1 (6 bases). Trimming removed 4 bases at V and 0 bases at J, with 10 bases between. This CDR3 comprises 14 residues. Germline CDR1 is SGHKS and CDR2 is YYEKEE (reference sequence). The CDR3 bases are TGTGCCAGCAGCCTGGACAGAGCTAACTATGGCTACACCTTC. Protein sequence: CASSLDRANYGYTF.

This clone was seen a handful of times. V and J are TRBV5-5 and TRBJ2-1; 9 nucleotides line up with TRBD1. V trimming: 2 bases; J trimming: 8 bases; junction bases outside the gene matches: 5. The CDR3 totals 14 residues. In germline, CDR1 is SGHKS, CDR2 YYEKEE (reference sequence). CDR3 bases: TGTGCCAGCAGCTTCCGGGACAGGGTTGATGAGCAGTTCTTC. It codes for CASSFRDRVDEQFF.

This clone has a handful of counts. The gene calls are TRBV7-6 and TRBJ2-7, with D perhaps matching TRBD1 (5 bases). This CDR3 contains 15 residues. The germline V gene has CDR1 SGHVS and CDR2 FNYEAQ. Trimming pared 5 bases from V and 4 bases from J, leaving 18 bases between. This CDR3 is CASSASKGFFYEQYF. CDR3 sequence (DNA): TGTGCCAGCAGCGCAAGTAAGGGGTTCTTTTACGAGCAGTACTTC.

The sample holds a few counts of this clone. The genes are TRBV29-1 and TRBJ2-7, with TRBD2 matching over 9 bases. V lost 6 bases, J lost 7 bases, and 10 bases stayed unmatched. The CDR3 is made up of 13 amino acids. The V gene's germline CDR1 is SQVTM and CDR2 ANQGSEA. As DNA, the CDR3 is TGCAGCGTGCAAGCGGGGGGTTCGGTAGAGCAGTACGTC. Translating it yields CSVQAGGSVEQYV.

The table lists this clone with a few counts. The V gene is TRBV2, the J gene TRBJ1-6; D is possibly TRBD1 (5 bases). Trimming stripped 6 bases from V and 7 bases from J, with 13 bases between. There are 14 residues in the CDR3. Germline values: CDR1 SNHLY, CDR2 FYNNEI. Written as DNA, the CDR3 is TGTGCCAGCAGATTCAGGGAGGACAATTCACCCCTCCACTTT. This translates into CASRFREDNSPLHF. Drawing the rest from reference TRBV2 and TRBJ1-6, the complete variable domain is EPEVTQTPSHQVTQMGQEVILRCVPISNHLYFYWYRQILGQKVEFLVSFYNNEISEKSEIFDDQFSVERPDGSNFTLKIRSTKLEDSAMYFCASRFREDNSPLHFGNGTRLTVT.

This clone was detected a few times. V gene TRBV9 combines with J gene TRBJ1-1; 7 bases are a match to TRBD1. CDR1 and CDR2 (germline): SGDLS, YYNGEE. Germline trimming cut 3 bases from V and 5 bases from J; bases unmatched to any gene: 10. This CDR3 region has 15 residues. The CDR3 is CASSAGGQFGTEAFF. CDR3 coding DNA: TGTGCCAGCAGCGCCGGGGGACAGTTTGGGACTGAAGCTTTCTTT.

V usage is TRBV9 and J usage is TRBJ1-6; 7 nucleotides match TRBD1. With V trimmed by 3 bases and J by 9 bases, 6 bases remained unmatched. Germline values: CDR1 SGDLS, CDR2 YYNGEE. The CDR3 is 14 residues long. The CDR3 is CASSAGQVTSPLHF. CDR3 in DNA: TGTGCCAGCAGCGCCGGACAGGTTACTTCACCCCTCCACTTT. The entire variable domain, with the rest obtained from reference TRBV9 and TRBJ1-6, is as follows: DSGVTQTPKHLITATGQRVTLRCSPRSGDLSVYWYQQSLDQGLQFLIQYYNGEERAKGNILERFSAQQFPDLHSELNLSSLELGDSALYFCASSAGQVTSPLHFGNGTRLTVT.

This clone was recorded a few times. The chain combines TRBV19 with TRBJ1-2; the D gene is possibly TRBD1 (6 bases). Trimming pared 3 bases from V and 7 bases from J, leaving 18 bases between. The CDR3 contains 15 residues. Germline assignment: CDR1 LNHDA and CDR2 SQIVND (reference sequence). The CDR3 reads CASSISRQGLAGYTF. DNA of the CDR3: TGTGCCAGTAGTATTTCCAGGCAGGGGCTTGCTGGCTACACCTTC.

The V gene is TRBV28, the J gene TRBJ1-3, with D perhaps matching TRBD1 (5 bases). V dropped 8 bases and J dropped 3 bases, with 8 bases sitting between them. The CDR3 contains 12 residues. Germline values: CDR1 MDHEN, CDR2 SYDVKM. The CDR3: CASLGVGNTIYF. CDR3 coding DNA: TGTGCCAGCCTAGGGGTTGGAAACACCATATATTTT.

V gene TRBV28 combines with J gene TRBJ2-3; D possibly corresponds to TRBD1 (6 bases). Per the germline V gene, CDR1 is MDHEN and CDR2 is SYDVKM. V gave up 3 bases and J gave up 0 bases, with 13 bases separating them. The CDR3 extends over 16 amino acids. CDR3: CASSFSGHTSTDTQYF. The CDR3 nucleotides read TGTGCCAGCAGTTTTTCGGGACATACTAGCACAGATACGCAGTATTTT.

The chain joins TRBV6-5 to TRBJ1-2; no definite D call. The ends were cut back, 8 bases at V and 4 bases at J, with 17 bases in the middle. The CDR3 sequence is 14 residues long. Germline V CDR1 and CDR2: MNHEY, SVGAGI. The CDR3 region is CASAPGVASYGYTF. CDR3 nucleotide sequence: TGTGCCAGCGCCCCCGGCGTAGCGTCCTATGGCTACACCTTC.

The chain combines TRBV5-6 with TRBJ1-3, with D possibly matching TRBD1 (5 bases). Germline CDR1 is SGHDT and CDR2 is YYEEEE. The V and J ends lost 7 bases and 0 bases respectively, with 11 bases between them. This CDR3 comprises 14 residues. CDR3 region: CASGWTNSGNTIYF. CDR3 sequence (DNA): TGTGCCAGCGGGTGGACAAACTCTGGAAACACCATATATTTT.

This clone was seen only a few times. V is TRBV7-2 and J is TRBJ2-2; TRBD1 is a possible D gene (5 bases). This CDR3 is built from 15 residues. Trimming left V 1 base short and J 5 bases short, with 11 bases between. CDR1 and CDR2 from the germline V gene are SGHTA and FQGNSA. The CDR3 DNA follows: TGTGCCAGCAGCTTAGACACCAGGGTTACCGGGGAGCTGTTTTTT. Amino acids: CASSLDTRVTGELFF.

The chain recombines TRBV7-9 with TRBJ2-5, with D possibly TRBD2 on 5 matching bases. Trimming cost V 3 bases and J 2 bases, with 13 bases left between them. The CDR3 loop spans 15 amino acids. Germline-derived CDR1 and CDR2 are SEHNR and FQNEAQ (reference sequence). This CDR3 reads CASSFGKGGQETQYF. CDR3 in DNA: TGTGCCAGCAGCTTCGGGAAGGGCGGACAAGAGACCCAGTACTTC.

V is TRBV30 and J is TRBJ2-7; D may be TRBD2 (6 bases). There are 14 residues in the CDR3. Germline loops: CDR1 GTSNPN, CDR2 SVGIG (reference sequence). V lost 0 bases to trimming and J lost 6 bases, with 15 bases between them. The CDR3 DNA is TGTGCCTGGAGTGTTGGCTTTGGGGGGTCCGAGCAGTACTTC. Translated, it gives CAWSVGFGGSEQYF.

This chain uses TRBV2 with TRBJ2-1; TRBD2 aligns across 7 bases. Per the germline V gene, CDR1 is SNHLY and CDR2 is FYNNEI. This CDR3 has 14 residues. V trimming: 3 bases; J trimming: 3 bases; junction bases outside the gene matches: 2. The CDR3 here is CASSDKRGYNEQFF. The CDR3 region has the DNA TGTGCCAGCAGTGATAAGCGGGGCTACAATGAGCAGTTCTTC.

This rearrangement joins TRBV7-8 to TRBJ1-1, with D perhaps TRBD1 (5 bases). This CDR3 is 15 amino acids long. Trimming took off 0 bases at V and 5 bases at J, with 13 bases between the two ends. The germline CDR1 and CDR2 sequences are SGHVS and FQNEAQ. CDR3 DNA: TGTGCCAGCAGCTTAGCGGTGTGGGGGGGAACTGAAGCTTTCTTT. Translating gives CASSLAVWGGTEAFF.

The chain couples TRBV27 to TRBJ2-3; TRBD2 agrees at 9 bases. The ends lost 4 bases at V and 0 bases at J; junction bases unmatched: 17. CDR3 length equals 20 residues. Germline V gene data show CDR1 as MNHEY and CDR2 as SMNVEV (reference sequence). The CDR3 loop is CASSSPRGSGGPYSTDTQYF. In nucleotides, the CDR3 is TGTGCCAGCAGTTCCCCCCGGGGGAGCGGGGGGCCATATAGCACAGATACGCAGTATTTT.

This clone was detected a few times. The genes are TRBV7-9 and TRBJ1-5, with D possibly being TRBD1 (5 bases). The CDR3 is 13 residues long. With 5 bases removed from V and 5 bases from J, the gap between germline ends came to 10 bases. CDR1 is SEHNR and CDR2 is FQNEAQ in the germline V gene (reference sequence). The CDR3 nucleotides read TGTGCCAGCAGCCCGGGGGGGGATCAGCCCCAGCATTTT. Protein sequence: CASSPGGDQPQHF.

The chain uses TRBV6-5 and TRBJ1-6, with a weak D call TRBD1 (5 bases). V was cut by 5 bases and J by 11 bases, with 13 bases left in between. The length of the CDR3 is 13 residues. CDR1 MNHEY and CDR2 SVGAGI come from the germline V gene. The CDR3 is CASSPGGETPLHF. CDR3 bases: TGTGCCAGCAGTCCGGGGGGAGAGACACCCCTCCACTTT.

The chain carries TRBV19 and TRBJ2-6; TRBD1 is a possible D gene (6 bases). Looked up from germline, CDR1 is LNHDA and CDR2 is SQIVND (reference sequence). CDR3 size: 16 residues. V gave up 2 bases and J gave up 2 bases, with 10 bases separating them. Here the CDR3 DNA reads TGTGCCAGTAGTATAAGCGGACAGCCTGGGGCCAACGTCCTGACTTTC. Translation: CASSISGQPGANVLTF. The complete variable domain, with remaining parts taken from reference TRBV19 and TRBJ2-6, reads DGGITQSPKYLFRKEGQNVTLSCEQNLNHDAMYWYRQDPGQGLRLIYYSQIVNDFQKGDIAEGYSVSREKKESFPLTVTSAQKNPTAFYLCASSISGQPGANVLTFGAGSRLTVL.

The chain uses TRBV19 and TRBJ2-1; TRBD2 aligns across 16 bases. Germline V gene data show CDR1 as LNHDA and CDR2 as SQIVND (reference sequence). The CDR3 is made up of 15 amino acids. J was trimmed by 10 bases and V by 6 bases; bases with no gene match: 6. CDR3 sequence (DNA): TGTGCCAGTAGAAAGGGACTAGCGGGGGGGCGGGAGCAGTTCTTC. It translates to CASRKGLAGGREQFF.

This clone was seen a few times. This chain uses TRBV30 with TRBJ1-3; D not resolved. Trimming stripped 0 bases from V and 4 bases from J, with 4 bases between. The germline V gene encodes CDR1 GTSNPN and CDR2 SVGIG (reference sequence). CDR3 size: 12 residues. CDR3 bases: TGTGCCTGGAGTGTACACGGAAACACCATATATTTT. Its translation: CAWSVHGNTIYF.

A remark on this clone: Mismatch with germline at one junction end may stem from a read error. This chain connects TRBV7-7 to TRBJ2-5; 9 bases line up with TRBD2. This CDR3 region has 17 residues. The germline V gene encodes CDR1 SSHAT and CDR2 FNYEAQ (reference sequence). CDR3 amino acids: CASSLVSSGTAQETQYF. The CDR3 DNA reads TGTGCTAGCAGCTTAGTGTCTAGCGGGACAGCCCAAGAGACCCAGTACTTC. The full variable domain, completed using reference TRBV7-7 and TRBJ2-5, is GAGVSQSPRYKVTKRGQDVTLRCDPISSHATLYWYQQALGQGPEFLTYFNYEAQPDKSGLPSDRFSAERPEGSISTLTIQRTEQRDSAMYRCASSLVSSGTAQETQYFGPGTRLLVL.

This clone was seen a handful of times. The CDR3 reads CAWRWAGDTGELFF. CDR3 DNA: TGTGCCTGGCGCTGGGCGGGGGACACCGGGGAGCTGTTTTTT. V usage is TRBV30 and J usage is TRBJ2-2; 7 bases are a match to TRBD2. J was trimmed by 3 bases and V by 5 bases; bases with no gene match: 6. Germline assignment: CDR1 GTSNPN and CDR2 SVGIG (reference sequence). There are 14 residues in the CDR3. Full variable domain (remainder filled in from reference TRBV30 and TRBJ2-2): SQTIHQWPATLVQPVGSPLSLECTVEGTSNPNLYWYRQAAGRGLQLLFYSVGIGQISSEVPQNLSASRPQDRQFILSSKKLLLSDSGFYLCAWRWAGDTGELFFGEGSRLTVL.

This chain uses TRBV4-1 with TRBJ1-5, with D possibly being TRBD1 (6 bases). This CDR3 contains 18 residues. Germline CDR1 reads MGHRA; CDR2 reads YSYEKL. The germline V and J ends were trimmed by 0 bases and 2 bases, with 17 bases remaining between them. Written as DNA, the CDR3 is TGCGCCAGCAGCCAAGAAGGGCCTCAGGCAGGGGGCAATCAGCCCCAGCATTTT. Protein sequence: CASSQEGPQAGGNQPQHF.

The chain links TRBV5-1 to TRBJ1-1; D remains ambiguous. Trimming took 0 bases from V and 4 from J, leaving 7 bases between them. Germline V gene lookup returns CDR1 SGHRS and CDR2 YFSETQ. The CDR3 extends over 13 amino acids. The CDR3 region has the DNA TGCGCCAGCAGCTTGGGGGAGGGCACTGAAGCTTTCTTT. It yields the protein CASSLGEGTEAFF.